This TCR beta chain was recovered during a study of memory CD4+ T cells and cytomegalovirus serostatus. The sort gate was single viable CD3+CD4+CD8-CD45RO+ cells for memory CD4+ T cells. CMV serostatus came from serum IgG against pp150, pp28, p38, p52. The germline CDR1 and CDR2 sequences are SGHNT and YENEEA. The CDR3 has 16 amino acids. Unmatched junction bases numbered 10, after V lost 5 bases and J lost 2 bases. Produced via immunoSEQ multiplex PCR; TCRdb's table is partial and in-frame only. This sample yields roughly 49,000 clones, of which 70% to 85% are seen a single time; 0.5% to 0.6% belongs to the top ten.

Sequencing input: memory CD4+ T cells from blood. V gene TRBV11-3 combines with J gene TRBJ2-3, with 7 nucleotides matching TRBD1. The receptor was derived from an adult in good health and CMV-seronegative. The CDR3 DNA sequence: TGTGCCAGCAGCGCCCAGACAGGGCTGAACACAGATACGCAGTATTTT. It translates to CASSAQTGLNTDTQYF.